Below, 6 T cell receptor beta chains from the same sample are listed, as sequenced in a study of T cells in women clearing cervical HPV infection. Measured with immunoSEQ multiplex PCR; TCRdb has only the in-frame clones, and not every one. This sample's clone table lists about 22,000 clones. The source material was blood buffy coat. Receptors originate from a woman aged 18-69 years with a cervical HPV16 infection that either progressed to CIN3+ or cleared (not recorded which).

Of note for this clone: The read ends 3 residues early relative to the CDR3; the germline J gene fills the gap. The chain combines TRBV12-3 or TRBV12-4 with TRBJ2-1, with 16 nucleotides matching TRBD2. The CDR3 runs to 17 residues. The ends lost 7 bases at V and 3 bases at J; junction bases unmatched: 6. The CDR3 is CASNPGTSGRVYNEQFF. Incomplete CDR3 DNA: TGTGCCAGCAACCCCGGGACTAGCGGGAGGGTCTACAATGAG.

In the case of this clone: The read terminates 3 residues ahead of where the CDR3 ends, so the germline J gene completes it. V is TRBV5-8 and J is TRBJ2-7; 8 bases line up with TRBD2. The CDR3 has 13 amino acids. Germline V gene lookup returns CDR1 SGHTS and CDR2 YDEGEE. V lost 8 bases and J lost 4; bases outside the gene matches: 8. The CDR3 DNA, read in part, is TGTGCCAGTCCAACTAGCGGTCTGTACGAG. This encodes CASPTSGLYE. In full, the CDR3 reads CASPTSGLYEQYF.

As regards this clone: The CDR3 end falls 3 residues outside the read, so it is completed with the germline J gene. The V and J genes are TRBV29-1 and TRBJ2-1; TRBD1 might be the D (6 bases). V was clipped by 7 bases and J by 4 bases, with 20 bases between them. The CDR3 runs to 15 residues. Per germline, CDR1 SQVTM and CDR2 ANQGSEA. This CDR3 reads CSAKTPGHKYNEQFF. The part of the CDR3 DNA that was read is TGCAGCGCAAAAACTCCGGGACATAAGTACAATGAG.

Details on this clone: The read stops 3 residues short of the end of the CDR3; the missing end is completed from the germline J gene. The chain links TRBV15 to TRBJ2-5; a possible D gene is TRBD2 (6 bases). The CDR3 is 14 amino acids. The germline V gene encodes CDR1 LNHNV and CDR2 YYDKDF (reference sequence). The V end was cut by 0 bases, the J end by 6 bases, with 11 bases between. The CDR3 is CATSRDGGIQTQYF. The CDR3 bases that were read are TGTGCCACCAGCAGAGATGGGGGGATTCAGACC. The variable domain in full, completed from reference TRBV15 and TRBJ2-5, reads DAMVIQNPRYQVTQFGKPVTLSCSQTLNHNVMYWYQQKSSQAPKLLFHYYDKDFNNEADTPDNFQSRRPNTSFCFLDIRSPGLGDTAMYLCATSRDGGIQTQYFGPGTRLLVL.

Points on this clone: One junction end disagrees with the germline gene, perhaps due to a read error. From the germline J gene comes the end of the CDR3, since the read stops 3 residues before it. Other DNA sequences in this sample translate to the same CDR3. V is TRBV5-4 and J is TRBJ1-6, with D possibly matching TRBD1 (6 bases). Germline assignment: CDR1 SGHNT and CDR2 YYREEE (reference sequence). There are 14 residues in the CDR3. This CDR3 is CASRLWGPNSPLHF. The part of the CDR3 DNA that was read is TGTGCCAGCAGACTGTGGGGGCCCAATTCGCCC.

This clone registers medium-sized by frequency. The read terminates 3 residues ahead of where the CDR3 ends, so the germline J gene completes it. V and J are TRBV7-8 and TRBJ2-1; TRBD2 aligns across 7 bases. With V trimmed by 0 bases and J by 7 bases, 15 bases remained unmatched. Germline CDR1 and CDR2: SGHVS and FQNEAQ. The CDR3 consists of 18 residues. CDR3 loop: CASSLALPRGGEGNEQFF. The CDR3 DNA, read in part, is TGTGCCAGCAGCTTAGCGCTGCCCCGTGGGGGGGAGGGGAATGAG. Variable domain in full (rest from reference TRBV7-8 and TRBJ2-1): GAGVSQSPRYKVAKRGQDVALRCDPISGHVSLFWYQQALGQGPEFLTYFQNEAQLDKSGLPSDRFFAERPEGSVSTLKIQRTQQEDSAVYLCASSLALPRGGEGNEQFFGPGTRLTVL.